The TCR beta chain described here comes from a study of blood T cell repertoires in COVID-19. Across the whole study: Samples taken during acute and convalescent COVID-19 were collected in the United States, Italy and Spain. From T cells, B-cell-depleted T cells, or PBMCs came the material, which was cDNA or gDNA.

The V gene lost 6 bases and the J gene lost 0 bases, with 21 bases spanning the gap. CDR1 and CDR2 (germline): MNHNY, SVGAGI (reference sequence). The CDR3 extends over 17 amino acids. Original analysis: Nucleated cell counts were estimated from reference gene primer amplification. Profiled with immunoSEQ multiplex PCR; TCRdb holds only in-frame clones, not every one. From that table come the V and J calls and clone size; the DNA was used to work out D and trimming. The sample shows under 200,000 clones, around 80% of them seen only once. The TCR sequence derives from a man aged 65-85 years with active or convalescent COVID-19. The V gene is TRBV6-6, the J gene TRBJ2-7, with D perhaps matching TRBD1 (5 bases). Sequenced: peripheral blood. This CDR3 is CASSREPGHQSSYEQYF. CDR3 DNA: TGTGCCAGCAGCCGAGAGCCCGGACATCAAAGCTCCTACGAGCAGTACTTC.